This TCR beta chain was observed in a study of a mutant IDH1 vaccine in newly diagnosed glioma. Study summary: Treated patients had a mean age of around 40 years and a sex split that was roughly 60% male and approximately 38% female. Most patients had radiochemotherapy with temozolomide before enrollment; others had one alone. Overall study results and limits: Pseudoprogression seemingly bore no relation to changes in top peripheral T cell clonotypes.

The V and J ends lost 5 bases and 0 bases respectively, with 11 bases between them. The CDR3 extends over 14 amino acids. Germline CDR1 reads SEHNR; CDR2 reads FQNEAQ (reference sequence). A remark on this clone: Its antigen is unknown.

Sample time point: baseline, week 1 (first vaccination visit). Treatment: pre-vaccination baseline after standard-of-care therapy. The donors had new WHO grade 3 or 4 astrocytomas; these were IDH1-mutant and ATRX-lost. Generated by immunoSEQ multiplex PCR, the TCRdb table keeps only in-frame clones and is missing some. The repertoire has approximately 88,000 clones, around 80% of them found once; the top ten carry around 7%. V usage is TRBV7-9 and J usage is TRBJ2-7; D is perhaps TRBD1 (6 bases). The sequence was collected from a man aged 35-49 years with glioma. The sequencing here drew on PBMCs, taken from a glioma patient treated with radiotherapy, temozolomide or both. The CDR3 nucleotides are TGTGCCAGCAGCCTCGTGGACAGCTCCTACGAGCAGTACTTC. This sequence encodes CASSLVDSSYEQYF.